Sequencing of this T cell receptor (beta chain) was carried out in a study of identical twins (dated by TCRdb to 2016 to 2018). Notes on the research overall: TCR alpha and beta repertoires from monozygotic twins, unrelated adults of various ages and cord blood were deep-sequenced to test whether fetal clonotypes persist. Replicate twin experiments were performed at different times using different library preparation protocols to rule out contamination. Overall results and qualifications from the work: Out-of-frame TCR alpha sharing in monozygotic twins was systematically underestimated by recombination models, whereas sharing between unrelated individuals was in agreement with the recombination models. Compared with coincidental sharing between unrelated individuals, an excess of low generation-probability sequences was observed among out-of-frame TCR alpha sequences shared between twins. Abundant cord blood beta clonotypes had fewer insertions, young adult naive repertoires showed a similar but weaker trend, and memory repertoires showed no such trend. A weaker excess of twin sharing was found in beta out-of-frame sequences because the signal-to-noise ratio was lowered by fewer shared sequences. Because the same donors could not be followed over many years, the conclusions relied on cross-sectional statistical analysis. Zero-insertion analyses could be partly confounded by invariant T cells such as MAIT and iNKT, though diverse VJ usage argued against such confounding for most clonotypes.

Every donor in the study was a healthy Caucasian. The twin cohort consisted of three pairs of female monozygotic twins, all aged roughly 18 to 30 years. Peripheral blood mononuclear cells were the source from which RNA for the TCR libraries was isolated. To note about this clonotype: Its antigen is unknown. Nothing much larger sits one base from this clone, and base qualities are not available.

Library method: 5' RACE. TCRdb lists the instrument as Illumina HiSeq 2000. Template switching introduced a universal primer binding site; the final cDNA contained a unique molecular identifier, enabling accurate counting of TCR cDNA molecules. First-strand cDNA for TCR alpha and beta chains was synthesized from specific primers in the conserved constant-segment region. To control for contamination, every cDNA library was double barcoded, receiving both a SMART-Mk sample barcode and Illumina barcodes. TruSeq adapter sequences and Illumina sample barcodes were added in two successive PCR steps. Sequencing of the TCR alpha and beta cDNA libraries was done on the Illumina HiSeq platform using custom primers. Regarding the original processing steps: Unique molecular identifiers were extracted from raw reads with MiGEC, and CDR3 positions were determined with MiXCR. Recombination models were inferred per individual with the repgenHMM and IGoR tools using an EM algorithm. Shared clonotypes were analyzed with the tcR package in R, and sharing was normalized by the product of cloneset sizes. Out-of-frame nonproductive sequences were analyzed to study raw recombination free of thymic and clonal selection effects. Through fastp at Q25 and MiXCR, TCRdb rebuilt clones from the public reads, retaining in-frame beta chains. Each entry is one CDR3 protein sequence, shown with its most common DNA and genes. The V and J calls follow TCRdb's processing rather than the paper's. The sample table holds about 890,000 distinct CDR3 sequences, of which over 9% were seen once. The ten most abundant clones make up around 1.5% of the sample.

Clipping removes 5 bases from V and 5 bases from J, with 7 as the unmatched junction base count. The germline V gene sets CDR1 to MNHNS and CDR2 to SASEGT. The CDR3 spans 14 residues, from the cysteine through the phenylalanine. Only the CDR3 DNA stays, 42 bases, in frame from base 1. In addition, the sample was reused for a study of yellow fever vaccine responses in identical twins. The second study's paper adds: According to the authors, in identical twins the way T cells responded to vaccination appeared partly convergent and partly personalized. Focusing on identical twins, the study followed the T cell clones that responded to the vaccine, and did so with precision.

The chain was built from TRBV6-1 and TRBJ2-3, with TRBD1 identical over 7 junction bases. Material for sequencing was PBMCs. The source of this sequence is a woman under 30 in good health. The CDR3 region has the sequence CASSRQGDRDTQYF. The DNA sequence is TGTGCCAGCAGTCGACAGGGAGACAGAGATACGCAGTATTTT.